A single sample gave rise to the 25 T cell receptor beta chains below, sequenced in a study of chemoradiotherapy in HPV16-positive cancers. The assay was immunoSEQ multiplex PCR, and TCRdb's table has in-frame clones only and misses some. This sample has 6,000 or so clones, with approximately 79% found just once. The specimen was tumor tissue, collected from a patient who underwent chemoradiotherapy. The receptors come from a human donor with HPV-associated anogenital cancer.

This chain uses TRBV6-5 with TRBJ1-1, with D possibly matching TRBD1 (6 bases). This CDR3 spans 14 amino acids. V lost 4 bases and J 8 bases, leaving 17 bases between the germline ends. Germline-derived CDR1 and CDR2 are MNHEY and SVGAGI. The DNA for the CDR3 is TGTGCCAGCAGTTCACATGCGACAGGCTCGGAAGCTTTCTTT. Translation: CASSSHATGSEAFF.

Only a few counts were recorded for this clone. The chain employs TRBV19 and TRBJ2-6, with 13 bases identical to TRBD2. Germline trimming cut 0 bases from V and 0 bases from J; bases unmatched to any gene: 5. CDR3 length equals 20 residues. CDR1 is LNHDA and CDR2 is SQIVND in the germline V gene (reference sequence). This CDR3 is CASSIEGLAGTDSGANVLTF. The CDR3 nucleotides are TGTGCCAGTAGTATAGAGGGACTAGCGGGGACCGACTCTGGGGCCAACGTCCTGACTTTC.

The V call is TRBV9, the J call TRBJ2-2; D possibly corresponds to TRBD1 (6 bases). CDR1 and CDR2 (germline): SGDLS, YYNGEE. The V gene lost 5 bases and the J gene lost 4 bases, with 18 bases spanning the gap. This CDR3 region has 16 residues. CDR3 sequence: CASRQGPAELTGELFF. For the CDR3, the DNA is TGTGCCAGCAGGCAGGGGCCAGCGGAGCTCACCGGGGAGCTGTTTTTT.

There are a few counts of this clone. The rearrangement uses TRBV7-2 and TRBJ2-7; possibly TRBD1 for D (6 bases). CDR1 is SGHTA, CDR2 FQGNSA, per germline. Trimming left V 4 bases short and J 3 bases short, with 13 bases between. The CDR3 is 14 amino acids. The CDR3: CASSWYRDNYEQYF. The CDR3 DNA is TGTGCCAGCAGCTGGTACCGGGACAACTACGAGCAGTACTTC.

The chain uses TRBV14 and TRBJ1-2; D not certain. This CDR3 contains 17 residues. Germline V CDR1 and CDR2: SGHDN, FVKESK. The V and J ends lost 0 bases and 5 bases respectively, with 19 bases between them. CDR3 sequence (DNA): TGTGCCAGCAGCCAAGATAACTGGCCCATGGAGGAATATGGCTACACCTTC. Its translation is CASSQDNWPMEEYGYTF.

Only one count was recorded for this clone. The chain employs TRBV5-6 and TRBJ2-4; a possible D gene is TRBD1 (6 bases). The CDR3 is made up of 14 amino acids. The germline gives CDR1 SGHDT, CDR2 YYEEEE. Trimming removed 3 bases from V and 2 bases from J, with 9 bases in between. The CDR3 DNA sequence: TGTGCCAGCAGCTCACAGGGTTCCAAAAACATTCAGTACTTC. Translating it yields CASSSQGSKNIQYF.

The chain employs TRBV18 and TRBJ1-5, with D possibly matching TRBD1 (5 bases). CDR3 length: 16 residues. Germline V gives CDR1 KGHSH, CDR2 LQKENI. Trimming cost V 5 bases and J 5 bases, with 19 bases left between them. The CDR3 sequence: CASSASSVGVHQPQHF. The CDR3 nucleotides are TGTGCCAGCTCAGCATCTAGCGTGGGGGTCCATCAGCCCCAGCATTTT.

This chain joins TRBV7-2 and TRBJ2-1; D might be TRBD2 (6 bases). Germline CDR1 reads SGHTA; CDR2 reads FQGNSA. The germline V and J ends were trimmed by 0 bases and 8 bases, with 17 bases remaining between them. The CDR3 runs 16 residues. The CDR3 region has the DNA TGTGCCAGCAGCTTAGCCCCCGGCCGGGGGAAAGATGAGCAGTTCTTC. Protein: CASSLAPGRGKDEQFF.

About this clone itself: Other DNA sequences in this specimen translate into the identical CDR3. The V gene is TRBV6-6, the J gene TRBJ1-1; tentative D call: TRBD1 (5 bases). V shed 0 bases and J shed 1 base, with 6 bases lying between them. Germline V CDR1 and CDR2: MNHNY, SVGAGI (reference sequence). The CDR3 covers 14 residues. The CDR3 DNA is TGTGCCAGCAGTTACTCGACAGCGAACACTGAAGCTTTCTTT. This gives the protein CASSYSTANTEAFF.

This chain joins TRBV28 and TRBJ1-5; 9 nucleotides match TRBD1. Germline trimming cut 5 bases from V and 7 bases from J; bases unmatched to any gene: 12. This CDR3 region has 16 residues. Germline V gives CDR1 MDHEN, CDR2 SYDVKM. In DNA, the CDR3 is TGTGCCAGCAGTACCCCCCCCGGGACAGGGAAACAGCCCCAGCATTTT. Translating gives CASSTPPGTGKQPQHF.

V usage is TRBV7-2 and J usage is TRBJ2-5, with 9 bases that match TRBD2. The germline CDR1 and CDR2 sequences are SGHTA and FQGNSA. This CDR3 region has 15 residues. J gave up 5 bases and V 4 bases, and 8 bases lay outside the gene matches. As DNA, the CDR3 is TGTGCCAGCAGCTCAAATAGCGGGGGTAGGGAGACCCAGTACTTC. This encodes CASSSNSGGRETQYF.

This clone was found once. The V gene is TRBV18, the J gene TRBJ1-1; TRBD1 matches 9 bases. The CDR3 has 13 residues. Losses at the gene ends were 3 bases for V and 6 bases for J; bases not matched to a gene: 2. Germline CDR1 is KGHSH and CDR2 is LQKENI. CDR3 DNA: TGTGCCAGCTCACCGGGACAGGGATCTGAAGCTTTCTTT. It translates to CASSPGQGSEAFF.

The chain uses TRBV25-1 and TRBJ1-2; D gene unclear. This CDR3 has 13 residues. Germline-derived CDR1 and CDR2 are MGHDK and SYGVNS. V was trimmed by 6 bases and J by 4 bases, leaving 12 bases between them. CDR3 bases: TGTGCCAGCAGGGGATCGGGAAGCTATGGCTACACCTTC. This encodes CASRGSGSYGYTF.

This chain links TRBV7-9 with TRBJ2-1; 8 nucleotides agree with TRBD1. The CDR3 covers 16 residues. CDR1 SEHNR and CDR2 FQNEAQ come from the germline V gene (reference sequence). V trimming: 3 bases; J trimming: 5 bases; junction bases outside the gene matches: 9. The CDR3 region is CASSFSLLTGDNEQFF. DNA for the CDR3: TGTGCCAGCAGCTTTTCCCTCTTGACAGGGGACAATGAGCAGTTCTTC.

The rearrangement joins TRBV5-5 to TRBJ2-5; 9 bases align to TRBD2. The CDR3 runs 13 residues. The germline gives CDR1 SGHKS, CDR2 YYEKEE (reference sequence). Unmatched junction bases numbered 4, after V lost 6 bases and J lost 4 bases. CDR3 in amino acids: CASMISGGETQYF. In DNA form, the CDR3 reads TGTGCCAGCATGATTAGCGGGGGAGAGACCCAGTACTTC.

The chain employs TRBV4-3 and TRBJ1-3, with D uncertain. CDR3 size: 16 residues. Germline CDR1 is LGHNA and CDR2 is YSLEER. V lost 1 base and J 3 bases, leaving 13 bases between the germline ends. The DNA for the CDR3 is TGCGCCAGCAGCCAAGGGAATAGCCTGGGTGGAAACACCATATATTTT. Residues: CASSQGNSLGGNTIYF.

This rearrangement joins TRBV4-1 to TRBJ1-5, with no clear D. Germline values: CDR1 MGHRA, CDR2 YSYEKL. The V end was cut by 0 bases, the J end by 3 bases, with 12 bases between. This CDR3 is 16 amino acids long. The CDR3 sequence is CASSQDLVADNQPQHF. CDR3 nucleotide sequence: TGCGCCAGCAGCCAAGATCTTGTGGCAGACAATCAGCCCCAGCATTTT.

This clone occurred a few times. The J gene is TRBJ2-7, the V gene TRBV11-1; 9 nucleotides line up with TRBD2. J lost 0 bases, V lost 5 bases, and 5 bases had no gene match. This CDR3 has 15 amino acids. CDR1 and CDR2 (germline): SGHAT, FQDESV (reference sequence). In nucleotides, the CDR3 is TGTGCCAGCAGCCCAGCGGGGGGACTCTCCTACGAGCAGTACTTC. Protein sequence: CASSPAGGLSYEQYF.

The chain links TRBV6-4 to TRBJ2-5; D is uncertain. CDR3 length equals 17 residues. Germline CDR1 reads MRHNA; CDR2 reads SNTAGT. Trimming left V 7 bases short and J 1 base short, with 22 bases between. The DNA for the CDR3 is TGTGCCAGCACCCAGACCACGGGTGAAGGCCTCCAAGAGACCCAGTACTTC. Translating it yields CASTQTTGEGLQETQYF.

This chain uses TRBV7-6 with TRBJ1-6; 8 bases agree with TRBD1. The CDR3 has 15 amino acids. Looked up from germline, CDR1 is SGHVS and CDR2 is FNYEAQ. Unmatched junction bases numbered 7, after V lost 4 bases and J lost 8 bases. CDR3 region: CASSSRTGLDSPLHF. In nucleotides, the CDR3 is TGTGCCAGCAGCTCGAGGACAGGGCTGGATTCACCCCTCCACTTT. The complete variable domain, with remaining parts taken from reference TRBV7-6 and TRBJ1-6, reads GAGVSQSPRYKVTKRGQDVALRCDPISGHVSLYWYRQALGQGPEFLTYFNYEAQQDKSGLPNDRFSAERPEGSISTLTIQRTEQRDSAMYRCASSSRTGLDSPLHFGNGTRLTVT.

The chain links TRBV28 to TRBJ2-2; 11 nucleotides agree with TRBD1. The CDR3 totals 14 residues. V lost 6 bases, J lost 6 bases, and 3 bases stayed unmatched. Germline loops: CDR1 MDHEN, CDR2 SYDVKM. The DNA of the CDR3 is TGTGCCAGCAGCGGACAGGGGGCAGCCGGGGAGCTGTTTTTT. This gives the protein CASSGQGAAGELFF.

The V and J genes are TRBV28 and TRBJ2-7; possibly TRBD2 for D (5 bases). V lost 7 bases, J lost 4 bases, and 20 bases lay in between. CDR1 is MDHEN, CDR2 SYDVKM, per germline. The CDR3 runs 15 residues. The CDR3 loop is CASNRGVMRVYEQYF. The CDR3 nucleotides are TGTGCCAGCAACCGGGGTGTTATGAGGGTTTACGAGCAGTACTTC. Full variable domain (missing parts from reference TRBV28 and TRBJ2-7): DVKVTQSSRYLVKRTGEKVFLECVQDMDHENMFWYRQDPGLGLRLIYFSYDVKMKEKGDIPEGYSVSREKKERFSLILESASTNQTSMYLCASNRGVMRVYEQYFGPGTRLTVT.

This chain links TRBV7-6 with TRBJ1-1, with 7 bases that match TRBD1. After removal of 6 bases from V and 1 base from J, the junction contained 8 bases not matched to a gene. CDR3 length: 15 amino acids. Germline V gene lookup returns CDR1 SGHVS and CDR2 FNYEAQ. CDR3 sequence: CASRLVAGGNTEAFF. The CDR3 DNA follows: TGTGCCAGCAGACTCGTTGCAGGGGGGAACACTGAAGCTTTCTTT.

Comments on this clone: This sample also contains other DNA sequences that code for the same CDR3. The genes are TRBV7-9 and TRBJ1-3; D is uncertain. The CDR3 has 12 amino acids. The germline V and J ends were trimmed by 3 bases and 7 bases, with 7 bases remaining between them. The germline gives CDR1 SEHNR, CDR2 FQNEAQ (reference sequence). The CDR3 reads CASSLDVNTIYF. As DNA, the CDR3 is TGTGCCAGCAGCTTGGACGTTAACACCATATATTTT. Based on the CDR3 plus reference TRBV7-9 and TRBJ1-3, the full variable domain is DTGVSQNPRHKITKRGQNVTFRCDPISEHNRLYWYRQTLGQGPEFLTYFQNEAQLEKSRLLSDRFSAERPKGSFSTLEIQRTEQGDSAMYLCASSLDVNTIYFGEGSWLTVV.

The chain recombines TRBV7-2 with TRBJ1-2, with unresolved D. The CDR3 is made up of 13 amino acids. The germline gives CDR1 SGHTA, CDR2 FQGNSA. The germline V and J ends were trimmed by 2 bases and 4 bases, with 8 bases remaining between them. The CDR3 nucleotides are TGTGCCAGCAGCTTATCCAGGACCTATGGCTACACCTTC. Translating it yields CASSLSRTYGYTF.